This TCR beta chain comes out of a study of blood T cells in healthy people across ages. Study-wide findings and caveats: The diversity estimates, figures obtained from one million T cells, were considered underestimates.

Concerning this clonotype: No antigen is known for it.

A second PCR, run for about 7 to 11 cycles, used a sample-barcoded 5' primer plus a J-beta primer mix. Every sample returned 2.5 million or more CDR3-containing paired-end reads. TCRdb re-derived calls from the 5' RACE reads in MiXCR, one entry per CDR3 protein. The sample holds roughly 680,000 distinct CDR3 sequences, approximately 52% seen once. Trimming stripped 3 bases from V and 8 bases from J, with 11 bases between. The length of the CDR3 is 13 residues. Germline loops: CDR1 SNHLY, CDR2 FYNNEI. The rearrangement links TRBV2 to TRBJ2-1; D remains ambiguous. The sequence was obtained from an elderly woman in good health. The sample consisted of blood. This CDR3 reads CASSEDPSDEQFF. Written as DNA, the CDR3 is TGTGCCAGCAGTGAGGACCCCTCCGATGAGCAGTTCTTC.